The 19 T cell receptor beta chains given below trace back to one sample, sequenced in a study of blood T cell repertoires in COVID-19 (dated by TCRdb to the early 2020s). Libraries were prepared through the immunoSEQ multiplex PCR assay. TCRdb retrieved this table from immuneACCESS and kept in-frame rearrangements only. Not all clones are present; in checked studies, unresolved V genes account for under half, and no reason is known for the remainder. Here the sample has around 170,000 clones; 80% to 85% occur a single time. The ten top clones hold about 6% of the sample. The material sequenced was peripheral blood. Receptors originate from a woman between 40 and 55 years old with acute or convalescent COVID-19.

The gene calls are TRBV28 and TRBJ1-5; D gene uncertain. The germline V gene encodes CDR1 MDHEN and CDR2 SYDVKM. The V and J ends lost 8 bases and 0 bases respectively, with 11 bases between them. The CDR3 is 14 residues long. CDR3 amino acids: CASATSGSNQPQHF. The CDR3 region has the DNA TGTGCCAGCGCCACATCGGGTAGCAATCAGCCCCAGCATTTT.

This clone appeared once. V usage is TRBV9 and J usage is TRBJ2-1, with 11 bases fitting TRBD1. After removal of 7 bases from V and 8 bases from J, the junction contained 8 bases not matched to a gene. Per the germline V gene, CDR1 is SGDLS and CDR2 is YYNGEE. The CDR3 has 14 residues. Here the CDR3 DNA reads TGTGCCAGCTCGAGGGGACAGGGGGTAGATGAGCAGTTCTTC. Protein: CASSRGQGVDEQFF.

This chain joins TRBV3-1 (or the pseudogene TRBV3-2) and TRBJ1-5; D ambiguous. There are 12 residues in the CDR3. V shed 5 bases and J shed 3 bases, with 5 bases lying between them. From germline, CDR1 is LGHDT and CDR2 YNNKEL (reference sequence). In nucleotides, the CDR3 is TGTGCCAGCAGCACAAACAATCAGCCCCAGCATTTT. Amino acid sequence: CASSTNNQPQHF.

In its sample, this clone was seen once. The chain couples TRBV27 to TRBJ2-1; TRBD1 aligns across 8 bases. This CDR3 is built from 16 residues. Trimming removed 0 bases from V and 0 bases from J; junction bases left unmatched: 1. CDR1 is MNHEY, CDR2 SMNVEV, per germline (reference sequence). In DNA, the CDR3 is TGTGCCAGCAGTTTATCGACAGGGGCCTCCTACAATGAGCAGTTCTTC. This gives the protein CASSLSTGASYNEQFF.

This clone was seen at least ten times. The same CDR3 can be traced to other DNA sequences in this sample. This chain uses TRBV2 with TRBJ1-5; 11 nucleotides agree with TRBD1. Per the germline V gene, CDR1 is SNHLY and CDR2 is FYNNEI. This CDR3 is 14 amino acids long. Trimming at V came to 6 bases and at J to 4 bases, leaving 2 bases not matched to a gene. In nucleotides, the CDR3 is TGTGCCAGCAGAGGGACAGGGGGAAATCAGCCCCAGCATTTT. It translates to CASRGTGGNQPQHF.

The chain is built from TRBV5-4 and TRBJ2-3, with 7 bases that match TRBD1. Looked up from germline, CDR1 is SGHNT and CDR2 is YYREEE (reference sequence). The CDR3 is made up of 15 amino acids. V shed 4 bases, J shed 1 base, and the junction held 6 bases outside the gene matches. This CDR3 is CASSPTGWGTDTQYF. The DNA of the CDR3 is TGTGCCAGCAGCCCGACAGGGTGGGGCACAGATACGCAGTATTTT.

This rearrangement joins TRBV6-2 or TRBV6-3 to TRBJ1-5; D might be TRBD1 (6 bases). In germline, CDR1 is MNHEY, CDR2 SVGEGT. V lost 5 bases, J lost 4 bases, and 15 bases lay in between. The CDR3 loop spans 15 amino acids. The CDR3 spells CASSPGTRENQPQHF. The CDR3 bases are TGTGCCAGCAGTCCCGGGACAAGGGAGAATCAGCCCCAGCATTTT.

The CDR3 is CASSRQTYNNSPLHF. For the CDR3, the DNA is TGTGCCAGCAGTCGACAGACCTACAATAATTCACCCCTCCACTTT. V and J are TRBV27 and TRBJ1-6; perhaps TRBD1 as D (5 bases). Trimming left V 5 bases short and J 5 bases short, with 13 bases between. The CDR3 consists of 15 residues. In germline, CDR1 is MNHEY, CDR2 SMNVEV (reference sequence).

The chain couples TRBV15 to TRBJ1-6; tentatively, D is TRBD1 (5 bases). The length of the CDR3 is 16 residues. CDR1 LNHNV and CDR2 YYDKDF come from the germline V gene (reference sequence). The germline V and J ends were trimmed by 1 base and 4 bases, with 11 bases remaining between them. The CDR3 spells CATSRGGHRYNSPLHF. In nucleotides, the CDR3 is TGTGCCACCAGCAGAGGAGGCCACAGGTATAATTCACCCCTCCACTTT.

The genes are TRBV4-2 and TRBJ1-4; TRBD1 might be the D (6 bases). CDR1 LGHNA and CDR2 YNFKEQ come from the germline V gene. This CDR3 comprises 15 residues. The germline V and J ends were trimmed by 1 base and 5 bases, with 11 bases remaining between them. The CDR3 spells CASSQAQGQNEKLFF. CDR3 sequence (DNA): TGTGCCAGCAGCCAAGCTCAGGGGCAGAATGAAAAACTGTTTTTT.

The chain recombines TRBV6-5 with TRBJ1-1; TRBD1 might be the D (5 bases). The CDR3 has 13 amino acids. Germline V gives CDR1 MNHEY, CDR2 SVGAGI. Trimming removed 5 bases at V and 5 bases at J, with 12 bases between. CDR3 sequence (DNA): TGTGCCAGCAGTAATGCTCGGGGGACTGAAGCTTTCTTT. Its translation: CASSNARGTEAFF.

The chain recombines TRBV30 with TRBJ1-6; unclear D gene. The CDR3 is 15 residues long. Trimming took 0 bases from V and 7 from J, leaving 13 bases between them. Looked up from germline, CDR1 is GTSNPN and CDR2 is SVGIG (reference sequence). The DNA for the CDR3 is TGTGCCTGGAGTGTAAGTGGGAGCCCCAATTCACCCCTCCACTTT. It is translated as CAWSVSGSPNSPLHF.

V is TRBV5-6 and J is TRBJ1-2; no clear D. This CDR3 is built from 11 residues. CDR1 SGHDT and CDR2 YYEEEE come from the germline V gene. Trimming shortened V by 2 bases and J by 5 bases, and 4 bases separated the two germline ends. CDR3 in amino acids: CASSFLYGYTF. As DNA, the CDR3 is TGTGCCAGCAGCTTCCTGTATGGCTACACCTTC.

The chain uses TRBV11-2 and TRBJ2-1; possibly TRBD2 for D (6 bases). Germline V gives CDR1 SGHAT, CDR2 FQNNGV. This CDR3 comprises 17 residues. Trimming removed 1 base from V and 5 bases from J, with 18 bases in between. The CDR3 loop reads CASSLGYSGRDDNEQFF. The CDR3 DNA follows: TGTGCCAGCAGCTTAGGATATTCGGGGCGGGATGACAATGAGCAGTTCTTC.

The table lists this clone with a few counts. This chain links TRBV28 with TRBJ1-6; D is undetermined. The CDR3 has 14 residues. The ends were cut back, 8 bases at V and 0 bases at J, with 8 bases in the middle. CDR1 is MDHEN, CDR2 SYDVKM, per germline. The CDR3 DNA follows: TGTGCCAGCGAGGAGAGCTCCTATAATTCACCCCTCCACTTT. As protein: CASEESSYNSPLHF.

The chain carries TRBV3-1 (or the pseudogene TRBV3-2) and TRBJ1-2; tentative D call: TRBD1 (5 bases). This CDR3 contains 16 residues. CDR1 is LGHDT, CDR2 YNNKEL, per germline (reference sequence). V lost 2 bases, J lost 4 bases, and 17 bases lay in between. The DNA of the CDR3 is TGTGCCAGCAGCCAACCGGGGGGGATGCGGAGCTATGGCTACACCTTC. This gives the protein CASSQPGGMRSYGYTF.

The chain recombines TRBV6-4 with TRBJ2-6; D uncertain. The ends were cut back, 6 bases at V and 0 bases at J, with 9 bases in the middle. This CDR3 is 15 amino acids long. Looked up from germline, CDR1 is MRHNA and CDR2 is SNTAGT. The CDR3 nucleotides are TGTGCCAGCAGCGCCACTCTCTCTGGGGCCAACGTCCTGACTTTC. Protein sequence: CASSATLSGANVLTF.

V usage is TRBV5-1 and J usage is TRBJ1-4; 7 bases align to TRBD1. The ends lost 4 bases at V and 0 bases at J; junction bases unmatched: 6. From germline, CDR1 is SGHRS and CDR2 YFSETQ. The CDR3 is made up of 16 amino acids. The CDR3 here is CASSPGQPSTNEKLFF. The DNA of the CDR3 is TGCGCCAGCAGCCCGGGACAGCCTTCAACTAATGAAAAACTGTTTTTT.

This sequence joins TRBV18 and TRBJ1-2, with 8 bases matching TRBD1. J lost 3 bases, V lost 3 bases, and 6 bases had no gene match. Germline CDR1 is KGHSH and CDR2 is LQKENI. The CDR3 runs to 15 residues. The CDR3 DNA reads TGTGCCAGCTCACCCTCGACAGGGGTAGACTATGGCTACACCTTC. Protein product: CASSPSTGVDYGYTF.